A selection of T cell receptor beta chains follows, all from one sample in a study of control samples from healthy donors and cancer patients. Sequencing used immunoSEQ multiplex PCR; TCRdb keeps in-frame clones, though not all of them. The table shows some 74,000 clones, with nearly 90% occurring only once. Material: blood. Receptor source: a woman aged 50 to 60 in good health. Both conserved end residues are part of each CDR3. D genes are given only for firm matches. Some rows have no size entry. The others give once, few or many, or a class for an expanded clone.

D: NA
J: TRBJ1-1
V: TRBV14
size: NA
DNA: TGTGCCAGCAGCCAAGGCTCGTGGAGAGCTTTCTTT
CDR3: CASSQGSWRAFF

D: NA
J: TRBJ1-4
V: TRBV7-2
size: NA
DNA: TGTGCCAGCAGCGTGACAGGCTATGAAAAACTGTTTTTT
CDR3: CASSVTGYEKLFF

D: NA
J: TRBJ1-6
V: TRBV6-2/TRBV6-3
size: NA
DNA: TGTGCCAGCAGTTACATTATGGATTCACCCCTCCACTTT
CDR3: CASSYIMDSPLHF

D: NA
J: TRBJ1-6
V: TRBV2
size: NA
DNA: TGTGCCAGCAGTGTCCCCCCACAGCCTAATTCACCCCTCCACTTT
CDR3: CASSVPPQPNSPLHF

D: NA
J: TRBJ1-1
V: TRBV12-3/TRBV12-4
size: NA
DNA: TGTGCCAGCAGTTTGGGATACACTGAAGCTTTCTTT
CDR3: CASSLGYTEAFF

D: NA
J: TRBJ2-3
V: TRBV4-1
size: NA
DNA: TGCGCCAGCAGCCAAGATAGGGACCACCCTAGCACAGATACGCAGTATTTT
CDR3: CASSQDRDHPSTDTQYF

D: TRBD2
J: TRBJ2-1
V: TRBV19
size: NA
DNA: TGTGCCAGTAGTTATACGGCTAGCGGGGGGCCAAATGAGCAGTTCTTC
CDR3: CASSYTASGGPNEQFF

D: TRBD1
J: TRBJ1-4
V: TRBV7-9
size: few
DNA: TGTGCCAGCAGCTCCGGGACAGGGGGCCTGGCAACTAATGAAAAACTGTTTTTT
CDR3: CASSSGTGGLATNEKLFF

D: NA
J: TRBJ2-7
V: TRBV3-1/TRBV3-2
size: NA
DNA: TGTGCCAGCAGCCACGGACAGCCCACCGAGCAGTACTTC
CDR3: CASSHGQPTEQYF

D: NA
J: TRBJ1-6
V: TRBV5-1
size: NA
DNA: TGCGCCAGCAGCCCCGCTGATAGGCTACCGGGGTCACCCCTCCACTTT
CDR3: CASSPADRLPGSPLHF

D: NA
J: TRBJ1-1
V: TRBV30
size: NA
DNA: TGTGCCTGGAGTGTACACCGGAACACTGAAGCTTTCTTT
CDR3: CAWSVHRNTEAFF

D: NA
J: TRBJ1-1
V: TRBV7-2
size: NA
DNA: TGTGCCAGCAGCTTACGGGTCACTGAAGCTTTCTTT
CDR3: CASSLRVTEAFF

D: TRBD1
J: TRBJ2-3
V: TRBV10-3
size: NA
DNA: TGTGCCACCAGACAGGGAGTGGATACGCAGTATTTT
CDR3: CATRQGVDTQYF

D: NA
J: TRBJ2-1
V: TRBV6-5
size: NA
DNA: TGTGCCAGCAGTTACACGGGGGGCGTCGACAATGAGCAGTTCTTC
CDR3: CASSYTGGVDNEQFF

D: NA
J: TRBJ1-6
V: TRBV3-1/TRBV3-2
size: NA
DNA: TGTGCCAGCAGCCTCGACTTAGCCGGGTCACCCCTCCACTTT
CDR3: CASSLDLAGSPLHF

D: NA
J: TRBJ2-4
V: TRBV11-2
size: NA
DNA: TGTGCCAGCAGCCGCGGCAAAAACATTCAGTACTTC
CDR3: CASSRGKNIQYF

D: TRBD2
J: TRBJ2-3
V: TRBV2
size: NA
DNA: TGTGCCAGCAAACTCCCTCCGGGGGGTAGCGGGAAGGATACGCAGTATTTT
CDR3: CASKLPPGGSGKDTQYF

D: NA
J: TRBJ1-2
V: TRBV2
size: NA
DNA: TGTGCCAGCAGTGGGTTCCTGGGGGGGCGGAACTATGGCTACACCTTC
CDR3: CASSGFLGGRNYGYTF

D: NA
J: TRBJ1-1
V: TRBV18
size: NA
DNA: TGTGCCAGCTCCCGACAGTCGTATACTGAAGCTTTCTTT
CDR3: CASSRQSYTEAFF

D: NA
J: TRBJ1-2
V: TRBV19
size: NA
DNA: TGTGCCAGTAGTATAGTCGGGACGGGCGGCTACACCTTC
CDR3: CASSIVGTGGYTF

D: NA
J: TRBJ1-1
V: TRBV2
size: NA
DNA: TGTGCCAGCAGTGTAATCGGCAACACTGAAGCTTTCTTT
CDR3: CASSVIGNTEAFF

D: TRBD1
J: TRBJ1-2
V: TRBV2
size: NA
DNA: TGTGCCAGCAGTACTGGACAGGGATATGGCTACACCTTC
CDR3: CASSTGQGYGYTF

D: NA
J: TRBJ1-3
V: TRBV5-1
size: NA
DNA: TGCGCCAGCAGCTGGGGAGACAGTCTCTCTGGAAACACCATATATTTT
CDR3: CASSWGDSLSGNTIYF

D: TRBD1
J: TRBJ2-2
V: TRBV19
size: NA
DNA: TGTGCCAGTACCCTTACCGGGACAGGGAATCCCGGGGAGCTGTTTTTT
CDR3: CASTLTGTGNPGELFF

D: NA
J: TRBJ1-1
V: TRBV7-9
size: few
DNA: TGTGCCAGCAGCTTAGGGTTTATGAACACTGAAGCTTTCTTT
CDR3: CASSLGFMNTEAFF

D: TRBD1
J: TRBJ1-4
V: TRBV19
size: NA
DNA: TGTGCCAGTAGTTTCGGGACAGGTTGGAAACTGTTTTTT
CDR3: CASSFGTGWKLFF

D: NA
J: TRBJ1-3
V: TRBV10-3
size: NA
DNA: TGTGCCATCAGTGAGGCCGGTGGCGGAAACACCATATATTTT
CDR3: CAISEAGGGNTIYF

D: TRBD1
J: TRBJ2-4
V: TRBV6-6
size: NA
DNA: TGTGCCAGCAGTTTGCCGGGACAGGGGGCTGGAGCTCAGTACTTC
CDR3: CASSLPGQGAGAQYF

D: TRBD1
J: TRBJ1-2
V: TRBV7-8
size: NA
DNA: TGTGCCAGCAGCGCGACTAGACAGGGAAGAAACTATGGCTACACCTTC
CDR3: CASSATRQGRNYGYTF

D: NA
J: TRBJ1-6
V: TRBV11-2
size: NA
DNA: TGTGCCAGCAGCTTATCGGCAGGAAATTCACCCCTCCACTTT
CDR3: CASSLSAGNSPLHF

D: NA
J: TRBJ1-5
V: TRBV27
size: NA
DNA: TGTGCCAGCAGCAAAAACTCAGGTTCTGTTGACAATCAGCCCCAGCATTTT
CDR3: CASSKNSGSVDNQPQHF

D: NA
J: TRBJ1-3
V: TRBV6-5
size: few
DNA: TGTGCCAGCAGTTACCGCAAGATCGATGGAAACACCATATATTTT
CDR3: CASSYRKIDGNTIYF

D: TRBD2
J: TRBJ2-1
V: TRBV7-2
size: NA
DNA: TGTGCCAGCAGCTTTCGGGGGGGGCCAGGTGAGCAGTTCTTC
CDR3: CASSFRGGPGEQFF

D: NA
J: TRBJ1-2
V: TRBV12-3/TRBV12-4
size: NA
DNA: TGTGCCAGCAGTCAGGGATACTATGGCTACACCTTC
CDR3: CASSQGYYGYTF

D: TRBD2
J: TRBJ2-1
V: TRBV11-2
size: NA
DNA: TGTGCCAGCAGCTCTTGGGGGACTAAGCAGTTCTTC
CDR3: CASSSWGTKQFF

D: NA
J: TRBJ1-3
V: TRBV5-5
size: NA
DNA: TGTGCCAGCAGTTCGGGGGGCCGAAACACCATATATTTT
CDR3: CASSSGGRNTIYF

D: NA
J: TRBJ1-4
V: TRBV4-2
size: NA
DNA: TGTGCCAGCAGCCAAGAGGGGAGAGGGTCTGGGAATGAAAAACTGTTTTTT
CDR3: CASSQEGRGSGNEKLFF

D: NA
J: TRBJ1-1
V: TRBV5-1
size: once
DNA: TGCGCCAGCAGCTTGGGATGGACCCGTGAAGCTTTCTTT
CDR3: CASSLGWTREAFF

D: NA
J: TRBJ1-1
V: TRBV7-2
size: NA
DNA: TGTGCCAGCAGCTTATCCTACGGCACTGAAGCTTTCTTT
CDR3: CASSLSYGTEAFF

D: NA
J: TRBJ1-1
V: TRBV7-8
size: NA
DNA: TGTGCCAGCAGCTCACCGGGAAACACTGAAGCTTTCTTT
CDR3: CASSSPGNTEAFF

D: NA
J: TRBJ2-1
V: TRBV5-1
size: NA
DNA: TGCGCCAGCAGCTTGTCGCTAGACGGCAATGAGCAGTTCTTC
CDR3: CASSLSLDGNEQFF

D: NA
J: TRBJ1-2
V: TRBV9
size: NA
DNA: TGTGCCAGCAGCGCGTTGGGGGACGGTTTACGTTATGGCTACACCTTC
CDR3: CASSALGDGLRYGYTF

D: TRBD1
J: TRBJ2-7
V: TRBV11-2
size: NA
DNA: TGTGCCAGCAGCCCCGATCCCCGTTCCGGGACAGGTACCGAGCAGTACTTC
CDR3: CASSPDPRSGTGTEQYF

D: TRBD1
J: TRBJ1-4
V: TRBV3-1/TRBV3-2
size: NA
DNA: TGTGCCAGCAGCCAGTTCGGACAGGGGCGTGAAAAACTGTTTTTT
CDR3: CASSQFGQGREKLFF

D: NA
J: TRBJ1-2
V: TRBV6-6
size: once
DNA: TGTGCCAGCAGCAAGGACGGAGGCTACACCTTC
CDR3: CASSKDGGYTF

D: TRBD1
J: TRBJ1-6
V: TRBV30
size: NA
DNA: TGTGCCTGGAGATTGACAGGGGGCTCACCCCTCCACTTT
CDR3: CAWRLTGGSPLHF

D: TRBD1
J: TRBJ1-1
V: TRBV5-4
size: NA
DNA: TGTGCCAGCAGCTTTGTCACAGGGGGCACTGAAGCTTTCTTT
CDR3: CASSFVTGGTEAFF

D: NA
J: TRBJ1-1
V: TRBV30
size: NA
DNA: TGTGCCTGGACCAGAGGGGGCACTGAAGCTTTCTTT
CDR3: CAWTRGGTEAFF

D: NA
J: TRBJ1-1
V: TRBV10-3
size: once
DNA: TGTGCCATCAGTGTGGACCGCACCACTGAAGCTTTCTTT
CDR3: CAISVDRTTEAFF

D: NA
J: TRBJ2-7
V: TRBV11-2
size: once
DNA: TGTGCCAGCAGCTTAGTAAGGTTTGGGCAGCTTCCCTACGAGCAGTACTTC
CDR3: CASSLVRFGQLPYEQYF

D: NA
J: TRBJ1-6
V: TRBV7-8
size: NA
DNA: TGTGCCAGCAGCTTAGTTCAGGGGCGGTATTCACCCCTCCACTTT
CDR3: CASSLVQGRYSPLHF

D: NA
J: TRBJ1-1
V: TRBV18
size: NA
DNA: TGTGCCAGCTCAAAAAACGGTGACACTGAAGCTTTCTTT
CDR3: CASSKNGDTEAFF

D: NA
J: TRBJ2-5
V: TRBV2
size: NA
DNA: TGTGCCAGCACAGGGCCTAAATCCTGGGAGACCCAGTACTTC
CDR3: CASTGPKSWETQYF

D: NA
J: TRBJ1-4
V: TRBV3-1/TRBV3-2
size: NA
DNA: TGTGCCAGCAGCCATTCCTCCGGGGGGCGTCAGGAAAAACTGTTTTTT
CDR3: CASSHSSGGRQEKLFF